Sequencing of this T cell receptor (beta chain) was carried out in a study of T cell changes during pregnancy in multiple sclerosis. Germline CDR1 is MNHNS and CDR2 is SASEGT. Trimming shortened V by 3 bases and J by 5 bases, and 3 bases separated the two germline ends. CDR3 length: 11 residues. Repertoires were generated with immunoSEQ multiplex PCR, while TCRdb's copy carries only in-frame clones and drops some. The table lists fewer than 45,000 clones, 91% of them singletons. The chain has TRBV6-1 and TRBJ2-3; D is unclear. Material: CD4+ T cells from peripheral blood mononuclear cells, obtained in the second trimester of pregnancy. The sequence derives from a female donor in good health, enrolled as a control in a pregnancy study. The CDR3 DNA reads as TGTGCCAGCAGTGATCGAGATACGCAGTATTTT. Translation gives CASSDRDTQYF.